This T cell receptor (beta chain) was recorded in a study of T cells after yellow fever vaccination. General study findings and limits: Clones that expanded after primary vaccination mostly reappeared after the booster (96% CD4, 80% to 90% CD8). A faster peak, day 5 versus 15, was reached by the weaker secondary response.

The authors made TCR cDNA by 5'RACE template switching, adding a universal primer site and UMIs. TCRdb passed the 5' RACE reads through MiXCR, listing each CDR3 protein once. The top ten clones hold approximately 15% of a sample with a few hundred thousand distinct CDR3 sequences, about a sixth of them seen once. This clonotype was counted many times. Its antigen is as yet unknown. V was cut by 6 bases and J by 2 bases, with 11 bases left in between. The CDR3 covers 13 residues. The chain employs TRBV12-3 or TRBV12-4 and TRBJ2-7; D unresolved. This material consisted of PBMCs, taken around 5 days after the first yellow fever vaccination. The clonotype was recovered from a man aged 18 to 30 who received the YFV17D yellow fever vaccine. This chain's CDR3 is CASSFAGAYEQYF. CDR3 bases: TGTGCCAGCAGCTTTGCCGGAGCCTACGAGCAGTACTTC.